The T cell receptor (beta chain) described here comes from a study of blood T cell repertoires in COVID-19. Only in-frame clones appear in the TCRdb table, and some are missing; sequencing was by immunoSEQ multiplex PCR. The table has hundreds of thousands of clones, 70% to 90% seen once. Between the trimmed V and J ends, which lost 5 bases and 9 bases, there was a span of 10 bases. Germline V lookup: CDR1 SEHNR, CDR2 FQNEAQ (reference sequence). This CDR3 has 12 amino acids. The chain uses TRBV7-9 and TRBJ2-2; a possible D gene is TRBD2 (5 bases). This TCR was recovered from a man aged 65 to 79 with acute or convalescent COVID-19. Material for sequencing was peripheral blood. The CDR3 DNA follows: TGTGCCAGCAGCGCAGGCGGGCGGGAGCTGTTTTTT. It codes for CASSAGGRELFF.